This T cell receptor (beta chain) came from a study of T cell repertoires in cytomegalovirus infection. Study-level background: The authors used CMV epitopes that were HLA-C-restricted (recently identified) and HLA-B-restricted (well studied). Both a matching HLA type and CMV infection were indicated by public TCR beta signatures. Whole-study findings and limits: Ex vivo, HLA-C-restricted CMV-specific TCR beta clonotypes prevailed over the rest of the response. Summed public TCR beta family frequency identified CMV carriers bearing the relevant HLA.

This clonotype was observed a few times. Its antigen is unidentified. CDR1 SGHDT and CDR2 YYEEEE come from the germline V gene. The CDR3 loop spans 14 amino acids. V shed 4 bases, J shed 2 bases, and the junction held 3 bases outside the gene matches. In TCRdb, the reads were re-called with MiXCR into one record per CDR3 protein. Of some 310,000 distinct CDR3 sequences in the sample, 25% were seen once. The rearrangement links TRBV5-6 to TRBJ2-7, with 10 bases aligning to TRBD1. The sequencing here drew on cultured PBMCs, taken from culture after CMV antigen stimulation. This TCR derives from a human donor in good health (CMV status not recorded). Some clones in this sample may be carry-over from other donors' samples. CDR3 sequence (DNA): TGTGCCAGCAGCGGGGGACAGGGGCCCTACGAGCAGTACTTC. Translating it yields CASSGGQGPYEQYF. The complete variable domain, with remaining parts taken from reference TRBV5-6 and TRBJ2-7, reads DAGVTQSPTHLIKTRGQQVTLRCSPKSGHDTVSWYQQALGQGPQFIFQYYEEEERQRGNFPDRFSGHQFPNYSSELNVNALLLGDSALYLCASSGGQGPYEQYFGPGTRLTVT.